Below are 18 T cell receptor beta chains sequenced from a single sample in a study of regulatory T cells in long-lasting Graves disease (dated by TCRdb to the early 2020s). Libraries were constructed by multiplex PCR. The data were produced on an Illumina HiSeq 4000. To build TCR beta libraries, CDR3 regions were amplified by Arm-PCR using iRepertoire HTBI primers. In TCRdb, the public reads were trimmed at Q25 with fastp and aligned with MiXCR, with productive beta chains retained. Entries that share a CDR3 protein sequence are merged under the most common genes and DNA. Recorded for this sample are 300,000 to 400,000 distinct CDR3 sequences; around a fifth of them occurred a single time. Roughly 27% of the sample lies in the top ten. Explained via the paper, the time point label denotes: persistent/refractory GD, antithyroid drugs over 5 years with positive TRAb. RNA was extracted from PBMCs in TRIzol for both TCR sequencing and RNA sequencing.

The specimen comprised peripheral blood mononuclear cells (PBMCs), sampled when the disease was refractory, from a patient treated with antithyroid drugs. The receptors derive from a female donor with Graves disease.

The chain uses TRBV30 and TRBJ2-7; 7 bases agree with TRBD2. J gave up 6 bases and V 2 bases, and 13 bases lay outside the gene matches. The length of the CDR3 is 15 residues. CDR1 GTSNPN and CDR2 SVGIG come from the germline V gene (reference sequence). This CDR3 is CAWSLSGTTLSEQYF. As DNA, the CDR3 is TGTGCCTGGAGTCTATCCGGGACTACCCTCAGCGAGCAGTACTTC.

The chain couples TRBV20-1 to TRBJ2-3; 8 nucleotides agree with TRBD1. The CDR3 length is 14 residues. V lost 4 bases, J lost 6 bases, and 9 bases stayed unmatched. Per germline, CDR1 DFQATT and CDR2 SNEGSKA (reference sequence). CDR3 sequence reads: CSATSQGAYDTQYF. CDR3 bases: TGCAGTGCTACCAGTCAGGGGGCGTATGATACGCAGTATTTT.

The chain combines TRBV12-3 or TRBV12-4 with TRBJ2-1, with 12 bases aligning to TRBD2. CDR3 length: 17 amino acids. The ends lost 1 base at V and 7 bases at J; junction bases unmatched: 8. Here the CDR3 DNA reads TGTGCCAGCAGTTTAGATGGGCTAGCGGGGGGGCTGAATGAGCAGTTCTTC. It codes for CASSLDGLAGGLNEQFF.

This clonotype was seen ten or more times. An end of the junction differs from the germline gene, which may be a read error. The rearrangement links TRBV3-1 to TRBJ1-2, with D unresolved. Germline V gives CDR1 LGHDT, CDR2 YNNKEL (reference sequence). The CDR3 runs 12 residues. The CDR3 here is CASSREQFVLSF. CDR3 bases: TGTGCCAGCAGCCGGGAACAGTTTGTTCTCTCCTTC.

J is TRBJ1-4 and V is TRBV7-2; D remains unclear. The CDR3 loop spans 12 amino acids. Germline V lookup: CDR1 SGHTA, CDR2 FQGNSA. The germline V and J ends were trimmed by 1 base and 8 bases, with 5 bases remaining between them. The CDR3 spells CASSLGPEKLFF. The CDR3 region has the DNA TGTGCCAGCAGCTTAGGGCCGGAAAAACTGTTTTTT. The full variable domain, with the rest looked up from reference TRBV7-2 and TRBJ1-4, is GAGVSQSPSNKVTEKGKDVELRCDPISGHTALYWYRQSLGQGLEFLIYFQGNSAPDKSGLPSDRFSAERTGGSVSTLTIQRTQQEDSAVYLCASSLGPEKLFFGSGTQLSVL.

This clonotype occurred many times. This chain joins TRBV5-1 and TRBJ1-4; the D gene is possibly TRBD1 (5 bases). The V gene's germline CDR1 is SGHRS and CDR2 YFSETQ. V lost 2 bases and J 5 bases, leaving 10 bases between the germline ends. The CDR3 runs to 14 residues. The CDR3 protein is CASSFGRANEKLFF. CDR3 sequence (DNA): TGCGCCAGCAGCTTTGGCAGGGCGAATGAAAAACTGTTTTTT.

This CDR3 is CSATFDTEAFF. DNA of the CDR3: TGCAGTGCAACCTTCGATACTGAAGCTTTCTTT. This rearrangement joins TRBV20-1 to TRBJ1-1, with D hard to call. V gave up 6 bases and J gave up 5 bases, with 10 bases separating them. This CDR3 has 11 amino acids. CDR1 is DFQATT and CDR2 is SNEGSKA in the germline V gene (reference sequence).

Ten or more counts support this clonotype. This sequence joins TRBV2 and TRBJ1-5, with 12 positions matching TRBD1. Looked up from germline, CDR1 is SNHLY and CDR2 is FYNNEI. The J segment lost 8 bases and the V segment lost 8 bases, leaving 4 bases of the junction unmatched. The CDR3 runs to 13 residues. CDR3 in amino acids: CASGTGGWEPQHF. CDR3 DNA: TGTGCCAGCGGGACAGGGGGCTGGGAGCCCCAGCATTTT.

In its sample, this clonotype was seen many times. The J gene is TRBJ2-5, the V gene TRBV7-2; 8 positions match TRBD2. Trimming took 2 bases from V and 4 from J; bases not matched to a gene: 6. Germline V gene sequence: CDR1 SGHTA, CDR2 FQGNSA. The CDR3 covers 15 residues. The CDR3 loop is CASSLTRAGVETQYF. DNA for the CDR3: TGTGCCAGCAGCTTAACCCGAGCGGGGGTAGAGACCCAGTACTTC.

This clonotype has a handful of counts. The genes are TRBV18 and TRBJ2-7; 7 nucleotides match TRBD2. J lost 2 bases, V lost 2 bases, and 6 bases had no gene match. The CDR3 runs 15 residues. CDR1 and CDR2 from the germline V gene are KGHSH and LQKENI. The CDR3 region is CASSPTAGATYEQYF. CDR3 nucleotides: TGTGCCAGCTCACCAACGGCGGGAGCTACCTACGAGCAGTACTTC.

This clonotype has ten or more counts. This chain joins TRBV5-6 and TRBJ1-6, with 8 bases that match TRBD1. The V segment lost 4 bases and the J segment 7 bases; nucleotides outside the gene matches: 10. Per germline, CDR1 SGHDT and CDR2 YYEEEE. The CDR3 is 16 amino acids. CDR3 amino acids: CASSIDRGLKNSPLHF. Here the CDR3 DNA reads TGTGCCAGCAGCATTGACAGGGGTCTTAAGAATTCACCCCTCCACTTT. The whole variable domain, remainder taken from reference TRBV5-6 and TRBJ1-6, is DAGVTQSPTHLIKTRGQQVTLRCSPKSGHDTVSWYQQALGQGPQFIFQYYEEEERQRGNFPDRFSGHQFPNYSSELNVNALLLGDSALYLCASSIDRGLKNSPLHFGNGTRLTVT.

This clonotype appeared a few times. This chain connects TRBV2 to TRBJ1-5, with D tentatively TRBD1 (6 bases). Trimming shortened V by 0 bases and J by 0 bases, and 9 bases separated the two germline ends. Germline V gene data show CDR1 as SNHLY and CDR2 as FYNNEI. This CDR3 has 16 amino acids. The CDR3 region is CASSEADRYSNQPQHF. In DNA form, the CDR3 reads TGTGCCAGCAGTGAAGCAGACAGGTATAGCAATCAGCCCCAGCATTTT.

A few counts support this clonotype. The chain carries TRBV12-5 and TRBJ1-3; D not resolved. The CDR3 length is 14 residues. Trimming pared 6 bases from V and 0 bases from J, leaving 9 bases between. CDR1 and CDR2 (germline): LGHNT, FRNRAP. In DNA form, the CDR3 reads TGTGCTAGTGGCTCGGGGAACTCTGGAAACACCATATATTTT. Its translation: CASGSGNSGNTIYF.

The CDR3 DNA reads as TGTGCCAGCAGTTTACGGACGGCTGGCGAGCAGTACTTC. Its protein product is CASSLRTAGEQYF. J is TRBJ2-7 and V is TRBV12-3 or TRBV12-4, with D unclear. There are 13 residues in the CDR3. V was pared by 2 bases and J by 6 bases, with 11 bases between.

Many counts were recorded for this clonotype. The rearrangement links TRBV20-1 to TRBJ1-2; 7 nucleotides line up with TRBD1. The CDR3 is 12 amino acids. Looked up from germline, CDR1 is DFQATT and CDR2 is SNEGSKA (reference sequence). The V and J ends lost 5 bases and 7 bases, in that order; junction bases with no gene match: 7. In nucleotides, the CDR3 is TGCAGTGCTGAGGACAGGTTCGGTGGCTACACCTTC. This codes for CSAEDRFGGYTF.

The chain is built from TRBV29-1 and TRBJ1-5; D perhaps matches TRBD1 (5 bases). Germline V CDR1 and CDR2: SQVTM, ANQGSEA. The CDR3 has 13 residues. The germline V and J ends were trimmed by 1 base and 2 bases, with 6 bases remaining between them. CDR3 DNA sequence: TGCAGCGTTGAAGGGGACGGCAATCAGCCCCAGCATTTT. Translation: CSVEGDGNQPQHF.

This clonotype was counted at least ten times. The chain's CDR3 is CASSHWDRGDYGYTF. The CDR3 coding sequence is TGTGCCAGCAGCCATTGGGACAGGGGGGACTATGGCTACACCTTC. The chain links TRBV3-1 to TRBJ1-2, with 11 positions matching TRBD1. CDR3 length: 15 amino acids. CDR1 LGHDT and CDR2 YNNKEL come from the germline V gene (reference sequence). Unmatched junction bases numbered 3, after V lost 3 bases and J lost 3 bases. Full variable domain (remainder filled in from reference TRBV3-1 and TRBJ1-2): DTAVSQTPKYLVTQMGNDKSIKCEQNLGHDTMYWYKQDSKKFLKIMFSYNNKELIINETVPNRFSPKSPDKAHLNLHINSLELGDSAVYFCASSHWDRGDYGYTFGSGTRLTVV.

At least ten counts were recorded for this clonotype. This chain uses TRBV7-9 with TRBJ1-1, with D possibly matching TRBD1 (6 bases). With 5 bases removed from V and 3 bases from J, the gap between germline ends came to 13 bases. Germline V gives CDR1 SEHNR, CDR2 FQNEAQ (reference sequence). The CDR3 totals 14 residues. The CDR3 DNA reads TGTGCCAGCAGCAAAACAGGGTTTTACACTGAAGCTTTCTTT. This translates into CASSKTGFYTEAFF.